A single sample gave rise to the 14 T cell receptor beta chains below, sequenced in a study of PD-L1 blockade in urothelial cancer. Time point given: peripheral blood 6 weeks after treatment start. Sequenced by immunoSEQ multiplex PCR; TCRdb stores in-frame clones only, minus some. The sample contains some 51,000 clones, around 89% of which appear only once. Material: PBMCs, obtained around atezolizumab (anti-PD-L1) treatment. The source of these receptors is a man in his 60s with urothelial cancer.

The chain joins TRBV19 to TRBJ1-5; D possibly corresponds to TRBD1 (5 bases). Deletions cut 11 bases from V and 9 bases from J, with 20 bases between. The CDR3 consists of 13 residues. Germline V CDR1 and CDR2: LNHDA, SQIVND (reference sequence). In DNA form, the CDR3 reads TGTGCCGTGGGGCCCTCCCTGTTTGGGCCCCAGCATTTT. Translation gives CAVGPSLFGPQHF. The entire variable domain, with the rest obtained from reference TRBV19 and TRBJ1-5, is as follows: DGGITQSPKYLFRKEGQNVTLSCEQNLNHDAMYWYRQDPGQGLRLIYYSQIVNDFQKGDIAEGYSVSREKKESFPLTVTSAQKNPTAFYLCAVGPSLFGPQHFGDGTRLSIL.

This CDR3 is CASRGQLNTGELFF. The CDR3 DNA follows: TGTGCCAGCAGGGGGCAACTCAACACCGGGGAGCTGTTTTTT. The genes are TRBV6-5 and TRBJ2-2; possibly TRBD1 for D (5 bases). Germline assignment: CDR1 MNHEY and CDR2 SVGAGI. The CDR3 has 14 residues. The V gene lost 6 bases and the J gene lost 2 bases, with 10 bases spanning the gap.

J is TRBJ2-5 and V is TRBV12-5; D tentatively reads TRBD1 or TRBD2 (7 bases each). With 5 bases removed from V and 5 bases from J, the gap between germline ends came to 15 bases. The CDR3 is 14 residues long. CDR1 and CDR2 (germline): LGHNT, FRNRAP. The DNA of the CDR3 is TGTGCTAGTGGTCTGGGAGGGGGCGGTGAGACCCAGTACTTC. This sequence encodes CASGLGGGGETQYF.

The rearrangement links TRBV7-2 to TRBJ2-3, with D perhaps TRBD2 (5 bases). The CDR3 covers 14 residues. CDR1 and CDR2 from the germline V gene are SGHTA and FQGNSA. Trimming took 5 bases from V and 2 from J, leaving 11 bases between them. The CDR3 spells CASSPEGSTDTQYF. CDR3 nucleotides: TGTGCCAGCAGCCCAGAGGGCTCCACAGATACGCAGTATTTT.

The V call is TRBV5-1, the J call TRBJ2-1; 8 nucleotides line up with TRBD2. This CDR3 has 16 amino acids. Germline values: CDR1 SGHRS, CDR2 YFSETQ. V trimming: 1 base; J trimming: 1 base; junction bases outside the gene matches: 4. This CDR3 is CASSLSLAVSYNEQFF. In nucleotides, the CDR3 is TGCGCCAGCAGCTTGTCACTAGCGGTATCCTACAATGAGCAGTTCTTC.

The chain combines TRBV5-1 with TRBJ2-5; 11 bases map to TRBD2. The V gene's germline CDR1 is SGHRS and CDR2 YFSETQ. Trimming at V came to 4 bases and at J to 3 bases, leaving 8 bases not matched to a gene. The CDR3 spans 16 residues. Here the CDR3 DNA reads TGCGCCAGCAGCCCCAGGGCGACTAGCGGGAAAGAGACCCAGTACTTC. As protein: CASSPRATSGKETQYF.

The genes are TRBV29-1 and TRBJ2-7, with D perhaps TRBD2 (6 bases). The germline V gene has CDR1 SQVTM and CDR2 ANQGSEA. The CDR3 is made up of 14 amino acids. V shed 6 bases and J shed 2 bases, with 17 bases lying between them. CDR3: CSVPDPGVPYEQYF. CDR3 DNA: TGCAGCGTGCCCGACCCGGGGGTCCCCTACGAGCAGTACTTC.

The chain links TRBV4-1 to TRBJ2-3, with D possibly being TRBD2 (5 bases). V lost 2 bases, J lost 1 base, and 10 bases lay in between. Germline V gene data show CDR1 as MGHRA and CDR2 as YSYEKL. The CDR3 loop spans 15 amino acids. The CDR3 sequence is CASSQPLRGTDTQYF. The CDR3 nucleotides read TGCGCCAGCAGCCAACCTTTGCGGGGCACAGATACGCAGTATTTT.

The V and J genes are TRBV5-1 and TRBJ2-2, with D perhaps TRBD1 (6 bases). CDR1 is SGHRS and CDR2 is YFSETQ in the germline V gene. The CDR3 has 16 amino acids. Trimming left V 4 bases short and J 1 base short, with 14 bases between. The DNA for the CDR3 is TGCGCCAGCAGCCATACAGGGCGAGGGAACACCGGGGAGCTGTTTTTT. Amino acids: CASSHTGRGNTGELFF.

The rearrangement links TRBV5-1 to TRBJ1-3, with D tentatively TRBD1 (5 bases). V dropped 0 bases and J dropped 10 bases, with 11 bases sitting between them. The CDR3 totals 13 residues. Germline CDR1 reads SGHRS; CDR2 reads YFSETQ. This chain's CDR3 is CASSLAGGGTIYF. In DNA form, the CDR3 reads TGCGCCAGCAGCTTGGCCGGGGGTGGAACCATATATTTT.

This sequence joins TRBV5-4 and TRBJ2-7; 11 bases agree with TRBD2. The CDR3 has 15 residues. The junction had 3 bases not matched to a gene; V was cut back by 1 base and J by 3 bases. Germline V lookup: CDR1 SGHNT, CDR2 YYREEE (reference sequence). The CDR3 sequence: CASSLPGTSGYEQYF. The CDR3 DNA reads TGTGCCAGCAGCTTGCCCGGGACTAGCGGCTACGAGCAGTACTTC.

J is TRBJ1-2 and V is TRBV29-1; tentatively, D is TRBD1 (5 bases). V was trimmed by 7 bases and J by 8 bases, leaving 20 bases between them. The CDR3 is 13 residues long. The germline V gene has CDR1 SQVTM and CDR2 ANQGSEA. The CDR3 sequence: CSGISGLAGGYTF. CDR3 coding DNA: TGCAGCGGGATTTCAGGGCTTGCGGGAGGCTACACCTTC.

The chain links TRBV7-2 to TRBJ2-3; no reliable D call. The CDR3 runs 14 residues. V dropped 1 base and J dropped 5 bases, with 10 bases sitting between them. Germline CDR1 reads SGHTA; CDR2 reads FQGNSA. CDR3 in amino acids: CASSLGLFGDTQYF. Here the CDR3 DNA reads TGTGCCAGCAGCTTAGGACTGTTTGGAGATACGCAGTATTTT. The complete variable domain, with remaining parts taken from reference TRBV7-2 and TRBJ2-3, reads GAGVSQSPSNKVTEKGKDVELRCDPISGHTALYWYRQSLGQGLEFLIYFQGNSAPDKSGLPSDRFSAERTGGSVSTLTIQRTQQEDSAVYLCASSLGLFGDTQYFGPGTRLTVL.

The rearrangement joins TRBV2 to TRBJ2-4; D unclear. CDR3 length: 13 amino acids. Looked up from germline, CDR1 is SNHLY and CDR2 is FYNNEI. The ends were cut back, 7 bases at V and 3 bases at J, with 10 bases in the middle. CDR3 nucleotides: TGTGCCAGCATCTCCTCAGGCAAAAACATTCAGTACTTC. Amino acid sequence: CASISSGKNIQYF. Looking up the rest from reference TRBV2 and TRBJ2-4 gives the full variable domain: EPEVTQTPSHQVTQMGQEVILRCVPISNHLYFYWYRQILGQKVEFLVSFYNNEISEKSEIFDDQFSVERPDGSNFTLKIRSTKLEDSAMYFCASISSGKNIQYFGAGTRLSVL.